A selection of T cell receptor beta chains follows, all from one sample in a study of persistence of HIV-infected CD4 T cells. Antigens for these TCRs are unknown. Repertoires were generated with immunoSEQ multiplex PCR, while TCRdb's copy carries only in-frame clones and drops some. The sample consists of about 51,000 clones, over 80% of them appearing once. The sequences come from CD4+ T cells sorted from PBMCs after approximately 20-hour stimulation, collected from a patient who received antiretroviral therapy. Every receptor here comes from an adult woman with HIV who was CMV-seropositive. Each CDR3 is given with its conserved first and last residue. The order of the fields is J gene, V gene, CDR3 protein.

>TRBJ2-2|TRBV5-1
CASSLADRWAGELFF
>TRBJ1-6|TRBV28
CASSPGAAGNSPLHF
>TRBJ2-5|TRBV5-5
CASSLAAQVETQYF
>TRBJ1-2|TRBV28
CASSSPGGVKLSYGYTF
>TRBJ2-3|TRBV3-1/TRBV3-2
CASSQAGTSGGVDTQYF
>TRBJ2-6|TRBV7-3
CASSSPQSISGANVLTF
>TRBJ2-7|TRBV5-1
CASGILTSGDYEQYF
>TRBJ1-1|TRBV11-3
CASSLDFNGGTEAFF
>TRBJ1-6|TRBV3-1/TRBV3-2
CASSQLSTGLRASNSPLHF
>TRBJ2-3|TRBV4-1
CASSQDSSGRVADTQYF
>TRBJ1-4|TRBV28
CASSLSGSDEKLFF
>TRBJ2-3|TRBV9
CASSVAGSTDTQYF
>TRBJ1-1|TRBV10-1
CASSGQVNTEAFF
>TRBJ1-5|TRBV7-8
CASSLGARVGNQPQHF
>TRBJ1-3|TRBV18
CASSPLYRGPGSGNTIYF
>TRBJ2-2|TRBV19
CASRDRGAGELFF
>TRBJ2-5|TRBV7-2
CASSPWTSGGVKTQYF
>TRBJ2-4|TRBV29-1
CSVGGTSWTSGNPKNIQYF
>TRBJ1-6|TRBV6-6
CASREDSNSPLHF
>TRBJ2-2|TRBV6-4
CASSDSQGRANTGELFF
>TRBJ1-5|TRBV12-3/TRBV12-4
CASQGGDQPQHF
>TRBJ1-4|TRBV5-1
CASSLAPAGAGEKLFF
>TRBJ1-1|TRBV7-2
CASSLGEQGRTAFF
>TRBJ1-1|TRBV5-5
CASSAPLTGAAEAFF
>TRBJ2-6|TRBV5-1
CASSLGRGALPLTGANVLTF
>TRBJ2-3|TRBV15
CATSSNTGGLYTDTQYF
>TRBJ2-2|TRBV19
CASSPKGTVPGELFF
>TRBJ1-5|TRBV6-2/TRBV6-3
CASSRQGGTQPQHF
>TRBJ1-5|TRBV6-5
CASSPAGISNQPQHF
>TRBJ2-7|TRBV7-3
CASSLLARTDYYEQYF
>TRBJ1-1|TRBV2
CASSEVSVEDF
>TRBJ2-1|TRBV24-1
CATSAQRGTGQFF
>TRBJ1-5|TRBV6-1
CASSEGSRGSNQPQHF
>TRBJ2-2|TRBV9
CASSVNENTGELFF
>TRBJ1-2|TRBV7-2
CASSLAAGPYGYTF